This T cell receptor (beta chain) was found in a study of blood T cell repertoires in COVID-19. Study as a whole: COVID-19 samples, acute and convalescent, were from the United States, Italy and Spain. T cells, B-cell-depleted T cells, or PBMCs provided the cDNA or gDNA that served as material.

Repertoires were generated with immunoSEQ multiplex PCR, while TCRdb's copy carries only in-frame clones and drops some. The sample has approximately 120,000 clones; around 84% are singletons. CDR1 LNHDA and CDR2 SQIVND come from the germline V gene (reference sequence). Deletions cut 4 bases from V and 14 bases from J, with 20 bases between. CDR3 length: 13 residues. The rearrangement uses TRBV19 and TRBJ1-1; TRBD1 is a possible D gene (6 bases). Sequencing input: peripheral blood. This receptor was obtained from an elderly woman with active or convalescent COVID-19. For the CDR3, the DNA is TGTGCCAGTAGTACCCCAAGGGGGACCCACGTCTTCTTT. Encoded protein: CASSTPRGTHVFF.